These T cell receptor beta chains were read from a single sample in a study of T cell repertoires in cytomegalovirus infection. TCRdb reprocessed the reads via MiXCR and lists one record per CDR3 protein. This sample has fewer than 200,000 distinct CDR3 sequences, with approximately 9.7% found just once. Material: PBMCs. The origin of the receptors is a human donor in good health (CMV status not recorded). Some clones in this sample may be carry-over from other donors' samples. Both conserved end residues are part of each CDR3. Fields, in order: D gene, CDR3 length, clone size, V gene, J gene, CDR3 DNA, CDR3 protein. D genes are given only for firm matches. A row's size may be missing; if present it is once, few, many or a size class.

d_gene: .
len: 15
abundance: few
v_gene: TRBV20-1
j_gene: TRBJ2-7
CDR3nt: TGCAGTGCTAGAGATCTATCCCGGGTAAACTACGAGCAGTACTTC
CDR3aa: CSARDLSRVNYEQYF

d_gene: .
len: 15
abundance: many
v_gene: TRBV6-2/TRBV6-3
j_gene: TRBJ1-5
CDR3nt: TGTGCCAGCAGTTACTATGACCCGATCAATCAGCCCCAGCATTTT
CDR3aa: CASSYYDPINQPQHF

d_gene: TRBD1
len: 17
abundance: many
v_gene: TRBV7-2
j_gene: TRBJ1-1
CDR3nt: TGTGCCAGCAGCCCCGCATGGGGACTCAGGGGGCTCACTGAAGCTTTCTTT
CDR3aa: CASSPAWGLRGLTEAFF

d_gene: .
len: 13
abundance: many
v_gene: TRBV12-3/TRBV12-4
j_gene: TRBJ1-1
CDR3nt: TGTGCCAGCACCTCCTGGCAGGGTACTGAAGCTTTCTTT
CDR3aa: CASTSWQGTEAFF

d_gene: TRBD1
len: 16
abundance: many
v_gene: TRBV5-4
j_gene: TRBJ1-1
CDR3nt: TGTGCCAGCAGCTTCAATCTTCAGGGGGCTGACACTGAAGCTTTCTTT
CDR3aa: CASSFNLQGADTEAFF

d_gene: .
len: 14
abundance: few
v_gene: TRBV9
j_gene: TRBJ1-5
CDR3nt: TGTGCCAGCAACCTAGAAGGGGGCAATCAGCCCCAGCATTTT
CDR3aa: CASNLEGGNQPQHF

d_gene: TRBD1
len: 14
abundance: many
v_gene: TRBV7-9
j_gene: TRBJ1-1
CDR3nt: TGTGCCAGCAGCCTAGGACAGGGTCCCACTGAAGCTTTCTTT
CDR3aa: CASSLGQGPTEAFF

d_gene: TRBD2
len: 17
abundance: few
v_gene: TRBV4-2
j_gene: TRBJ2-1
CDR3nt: TGTGCCAGCAGCCAAGAACCCAGGGGTCTAGCGGGTAATGAGCAGTTCTTC
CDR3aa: CASSQEPRGLAGNEQFF

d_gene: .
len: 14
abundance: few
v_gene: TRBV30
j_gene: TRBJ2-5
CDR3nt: TGTGCCTGGAGGCGGGGGCCCCTAGAAGAGACCCAGTACTTC
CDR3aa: CAWRRGPLEETQYF

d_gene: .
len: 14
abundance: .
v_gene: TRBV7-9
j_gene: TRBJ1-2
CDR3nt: TGTGCCAGCAGCTATGAGACAGTTCACTATGGCTACACCTTC
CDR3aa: CASSYETVHYGYTF

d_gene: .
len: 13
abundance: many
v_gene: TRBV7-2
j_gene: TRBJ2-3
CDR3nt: TGTGCCAGCAGCCTATCAGGGACCGATACGCAGTATTTT
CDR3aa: CASSLSGTDTQYF

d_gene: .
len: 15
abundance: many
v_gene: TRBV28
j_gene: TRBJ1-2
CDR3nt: TGTGCCAGCCGGGGCCCGGGGGTTAAGGGCTATGGCTACACCTTC
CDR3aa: CASRGPGVKGYGYTF

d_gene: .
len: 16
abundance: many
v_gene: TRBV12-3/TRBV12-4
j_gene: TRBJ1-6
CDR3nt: TGTGCCAGCAGCGACCTCTCGGGACTGGATAATTCACCCCTCCACTTT
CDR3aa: CASSDLSGLDNSPLHF

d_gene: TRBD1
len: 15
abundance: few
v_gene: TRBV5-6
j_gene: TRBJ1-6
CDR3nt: TGTGCCAGCAGTCATGACAGGGGAAATAATTCACCCCTCCACTTT
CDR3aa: CASSHDRGNNSPLHF

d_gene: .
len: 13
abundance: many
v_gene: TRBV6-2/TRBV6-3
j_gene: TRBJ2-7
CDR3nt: TGTGCCAGCAGTTCGGGACTCCTCCTCGAGCAGTACTTC
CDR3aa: CASSSGLLLEQYF

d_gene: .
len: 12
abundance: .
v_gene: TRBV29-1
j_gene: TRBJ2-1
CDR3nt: TGCAGCGTTGAATTCCAGCGCAATGAGCAGTTCTTC
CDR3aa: CSVEFQRNEQFF

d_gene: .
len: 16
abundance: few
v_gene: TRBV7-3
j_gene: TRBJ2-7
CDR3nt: TGTGCCAGCAGCTTAACGGGTGAGGGCGGATCCTACGAGCAGTACTTC
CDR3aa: CASSLTGEGGSYEQYF

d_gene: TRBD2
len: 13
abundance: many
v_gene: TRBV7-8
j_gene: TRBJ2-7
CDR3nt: TGTGCCAGCCTGCGGGGGGAAGGCTACGAGCAGTACTTC
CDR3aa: CASLRGEGYEQYF

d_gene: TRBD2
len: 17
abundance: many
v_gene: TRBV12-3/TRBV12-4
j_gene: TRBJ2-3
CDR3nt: TGTGCCAGCAGGACCCCTGGTCGAGCGGGGGCTTTAGATACGCAGTATTTT
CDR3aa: CASRTPGRAGALDTQYF

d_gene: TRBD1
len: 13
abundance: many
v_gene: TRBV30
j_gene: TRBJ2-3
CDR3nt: TGTGCCTGGAGTTCTACAGGGGAAGATACGCAGTATTTT
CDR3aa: CAWSSTGEDTQYF

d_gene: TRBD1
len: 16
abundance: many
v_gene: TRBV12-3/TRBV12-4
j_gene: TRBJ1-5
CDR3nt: TGTGCCAGCAGTTTAGCCTCCGGGACAGCTAATCAGCCCCAGCATTTT
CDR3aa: CASSLASGTANQPQHF

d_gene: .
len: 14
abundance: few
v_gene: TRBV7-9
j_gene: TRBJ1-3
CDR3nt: TGTGCCAGCAGCCTCGGGACCCTAGAACACACCATATATTTT
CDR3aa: CASSLGTLEHTIYF

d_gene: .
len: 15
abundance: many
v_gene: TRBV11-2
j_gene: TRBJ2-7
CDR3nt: TGTGCCAGCAGCTTAGATATCGGGAGTTTTTACGAGCAGTACTTC
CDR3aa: CASSLDIGSFYEQYF

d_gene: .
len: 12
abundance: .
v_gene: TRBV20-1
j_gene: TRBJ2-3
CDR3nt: TGCAGTGCTAGGACAGTCCGAAGGGGGCAGTATTTT
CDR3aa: CSARTVRRGQYF

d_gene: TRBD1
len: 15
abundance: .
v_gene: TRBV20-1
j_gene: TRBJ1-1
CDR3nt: TGCAGTGCTAGAGCAGCAACAGGGGCACCCCAGTTGGCTTTCTTT
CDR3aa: CSARAATGAPQLAFF

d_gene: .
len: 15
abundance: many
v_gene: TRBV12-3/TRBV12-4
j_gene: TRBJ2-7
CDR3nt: TGTGCCAGCACCCAATCCAGGCATAACTCCTACGAGCAGTACTTC
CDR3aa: CASTQSRHNSYEQYF

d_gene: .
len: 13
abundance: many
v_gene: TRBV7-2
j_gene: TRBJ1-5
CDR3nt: TGTGCCAGCAGCTTCGGTTCGTATCAGCCCCAGCATTTT
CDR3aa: CASSFGSYQPQHF

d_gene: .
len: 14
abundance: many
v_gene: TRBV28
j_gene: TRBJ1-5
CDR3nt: TGTGCCAGCAGTTTTGAGGAGGGCAATCAGCCCCAGCATTTT
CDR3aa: CASSFEEGNQPQHF

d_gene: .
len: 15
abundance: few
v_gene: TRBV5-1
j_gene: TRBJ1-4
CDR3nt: TGCGCCAGCAGCTTGGATGGGAGGACTAATGAAAAACTGTTTTTT
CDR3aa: CASSLDGRTNEKLFF

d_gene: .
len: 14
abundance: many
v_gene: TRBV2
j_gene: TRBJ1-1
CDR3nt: TGTGCCAGCAGTGAAGTGGGGGGGAACACTGAAGCTTTCTTT
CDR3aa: CASSEVGGNTEAFF

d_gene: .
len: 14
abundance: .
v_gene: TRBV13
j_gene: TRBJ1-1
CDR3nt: TGTGCCAGCAGATCCTTCGGACCTGGCACTGAAGCTTTCTTT
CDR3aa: CASRSFGPGTEAFF

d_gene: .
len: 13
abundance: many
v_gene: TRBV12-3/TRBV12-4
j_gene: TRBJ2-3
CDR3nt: TGTGCCAGCAGTTTACCGGGCACAGATACGCAGTATTTT
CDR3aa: CASSLPGTDTQYF

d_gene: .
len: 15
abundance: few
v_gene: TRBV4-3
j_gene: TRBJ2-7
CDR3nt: TGCGCCAGCAGCCAAGGGGTGCCGGGGCCCCACGAGCAGTACTTC
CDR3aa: CASSQGVPGPHEQYF

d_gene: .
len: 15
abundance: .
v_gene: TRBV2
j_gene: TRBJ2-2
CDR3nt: TGTGCCAGCGGGGGACGACAGGCGAACACCGGGGAGCTGTTTTTT
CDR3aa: CASGGRQANTGELFF

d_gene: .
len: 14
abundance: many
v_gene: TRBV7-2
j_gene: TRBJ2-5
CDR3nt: TGTGCCAGCAGCGGTCCGGGAGCGCAGGAGACCCAGTACTTC
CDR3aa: CASSGPGAQETQYF

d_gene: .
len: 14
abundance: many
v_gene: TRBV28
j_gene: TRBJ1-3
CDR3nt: TGTGCCAGCAGCCGGGGATTCGCAGGAAACACCATATATTTT
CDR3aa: CASSRGFAGNTIYF

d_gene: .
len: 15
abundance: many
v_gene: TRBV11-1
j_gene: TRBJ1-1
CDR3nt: TGTGCCAGCAGCACTTTTGGACAGATGAACACTGAAGCTTTCTTT
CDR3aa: CASSTFGQMNTEAFF

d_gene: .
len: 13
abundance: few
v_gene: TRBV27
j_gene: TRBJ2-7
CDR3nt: TGTGCCAGCAGTTTATCAGCCCCCTACGAGCAGTACTTC
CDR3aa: CASSLSAPYEQYF

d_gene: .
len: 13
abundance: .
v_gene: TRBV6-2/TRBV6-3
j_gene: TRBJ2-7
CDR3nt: TGTGCCAGCGGTCTGGCATCTGGGAACGAGCAGTACTTC
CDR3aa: CASGLASGNEQYF

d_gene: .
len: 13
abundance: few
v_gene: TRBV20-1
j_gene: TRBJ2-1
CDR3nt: TGCAGTGCTGCTGCTCTCTCGTCCCATGAGCAGTTCTTC
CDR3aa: CSAAALSSHEQFF